This T cell receptor (beta chain) was profiled in a study of OX40 agonist ivuxolimab in advanced cancers. Looking at the study overall: Ivuxolimab was an agonistic, fully human IgG2 monoclonal antibody directed against OX40 (CD134), a costimulatory receptor. Partial responses occurred in three dose-escalation patients, of whom one had hepatocellular carcinoma and two had cutaneous melanoma. The dose-escalation cohort was about 87% male with a mean age of about 54 years, ranging from about 20 to 80. Intravenous ivuxolimab was administered to patients every 2 weeks at six dose levels: 0.01, 0.1, 0.3, 1.5, 3 and 10 mg/kg. Among the approximately 50 dose-escalation patients, some 20 had hepatocellular carcinoma, roughly 15 melanoma, 9 renal cell carcinoma and 9 head and neck cancer. The purpose of peripheral TCRbeta sequencing was to test whether ivuxolimab changed TCR sequence diversity and led to clonal T-cell expansion. Patients were allowed to have had prior anti-PD-1, anti-PD-L1 or anti-CTLA-4 therapy, and around 41% of the dose-escalation patients had previously received checkpoint inhibitors. The paper covers the monotherapy dose-escalation part of the phase I ivuxolimab trial, which included N ≈ 50 patients.

Broader findings and caveats from the paper: In the 0.1-3.0 mg/kg groups, partial responders had among the lowest normalized peripheral clonal expansion, particularly in CD8+ T cells. After ivuxolimab, expanded clones were on average more numerous among CD8+ T cells than among CD4+ T cells. At doses from 0.1 to 3.0 mg/kg, clonal expansion was seen in both CD4+ and CD8+ blood T cells between baseline and week 6. The antigen specificity of the clonally expanded peripheral T cells was not determined. Low levels of normalized T-cell clonal expansion were also seen in some patients who did not respond.

The trial excluded patients who had a history of autoimmune disease or who were on systemic immunosuppression. Peripheral blood for TCR sequencing was drawn from every dose cohort at baseline, at cycle 4 day 1 and at cycle 7 day 1. The samples were taken from a phase I, first-in-human, multicenter, open-label dose-escalation trial of ivuxolimab. Adults with locally advanced or metastatic melanoma, renal cell, hepatocellular, or head and neck squamous cell carcinoma were enrolled in the trial. Before TCR sequencing, CD4+ T cells and CD8+ T cells from peripheral blood were sorted into separate populations. About this clone: The antigen it binds to is not known. The sample holds no much larger clone one base away, and base qualities are not on file.

Genomic DNA was isolated from the sorted cells so that the TCRbeta CDR3 region could be sequenced. TCRbeta CDR3 regions were sequenced using the immunoSEQ Assay. TCRdb stores this immuneACCESS table with in-frame sequences only. Part of the clones is absent; in the studies checked, under half of the shortfall reflects unresolved V genes, and no reason is known for the rest. In this sample the table shows tens of thousands of clones, 88% of which occur a single time. The biggest ten clones account for over 8.5% of the sample. Trimming takes 5 bases from V and 6 bases from J, and the germline ends sit 10 bases apart. The germline V gene (reference sequence) gives CDR1 as SSHAT and CDR2 as FNYEAQ. The CDR3 covers 13 residues, taking in both the cysteine and the phenylalanine. Of all the DNA, just the CDR3 is kept, 39 bases in frame from base 1.

This receptor was identified in an adult with an advanced solid tumor such as melanoma, head and neck, liver or kidney cancer. The specimen was CD4+ or CD8+ T cells sorted from blood, collected in a trial of the OX40 agonist ivuxolimab. The rearranged segments are TRBV7-7 and TRBJ2-2, with the identity of the D gene unclear. The DNA reads TGTGCCAGCAGCCCCAAAAGGGCCGGGGAGCTGTTTTTT. This is translated as CASSPKRAGELFF.